Below are 5 T cell receptor beta chains sequenced from a single sample in a study of follicular helper T cells after annual influenza vaccination. The time point: 2015-2016 season, pre-vaccination. The table came from immunoSEQ multiplex PCR; TCRdb's copy has only in-frame clones and leaves some out. Seen here are approximately 13,000 clones, about 77% observed once, and the top ten hold roughly 0.42%. Sequences were derived from CXCR5- memory CD4+ T cells sorted from blood, sampled on the day of influenza vaccination. Source of these receptors: an adult who received the influenza vaccine.

This chain's CDR3 is CASSVGTPRGEQYF. CDR3 in DNA: TGTGCCAGCAGCGTAGGTACGCCGCGGGGAGAGCAGTACTTC. The V gene is TRBV9, the J gene TRBJ2-7, with a tentative D call TRBD2 (6 bases). From germline, CDR1 is SGDLS and CDR2 YYNGEE. The CDR3 has 14 amino acids. V was shortened by 0 bases and J by 7 bases, with 14 bases between the two germline ends.

The V call is TRBV6-1, the J call TRBJ1-6; D is unclear. Per the germline V gene, CDR1 is MNHNS and CDR2 is SASEGT. V lost 7 bases, J lost 6 bases, and 13 bases lay in between. This CDR3 has 14 residues. As DNA, the CDR3 is TGTGCCAGCACCAAAGACCTGATTAATTCACCCCTCCACTTT. It is translated as CASTKDLINSPLHF.

The chain is built from TRBV10-1 and TRBJ1-1, with D possibly matching TRBD1 (6 bases). The CDR3 runs to 14 residues. Germline V gene lookup returns CDR1 WNHNN and CDR2 SYGVQD (reference sequence). V lost 5 bases to trimming and J lost 0 bases, with 10 bases between them. This CDR3 is CASSWGPVNTEAFF. The CDR3, as DNA: TGCGCCAGCAGTTGGGGGCCGGTGAACACTGAAGCTTTCTTT.

The V gene is TRBV5-1, the J gene TRBJ1-1; no reliable D call. Germline assignment: CDR1 SGHRS and CDR2 YFSETQ. Between the trimmed V and J ends, which lost 1 base and 4 bases, there was a span of 8 bases. This CDR3 is built from 13 residues. This CDR3 is CASSLIQFTEAFF. For the CDR3, the DNA is TGCGCCAGCAGCTTGATTCAGTTCACTGAAGCTTTCTTT. Looking up the rest from reference TRBV5-1 and TRBJ1-1 gives the full variable domain: KAGVTQTPRYLIKTRGQQVTLSCSPISGHRSVSWYQQTPGQGLQFLFEYFSETQRNKGNFPGRFSGRQFSNSRSEMNVSTLELGDSALYLCASSLIQFTEAFFGQGTRLTVV.

The rearrangement joins TRBV18 to TRBJ2-1; 8 bases match TRBD2. The CDR3 contains 16 residues. Germline V lookup: CDR1 KGHSH, CDR2 LQKENI. V shed 2 bases, J shed 4 bases, and the junction held 7 bases outside the gene matches. The CDR3 DNA sequence: TGTGCCAGCTCACCATACCTTAGCGGGGAGTACAATGAGCAGTTCTTC. Translated: CASSPYLSGEYNEQFF.